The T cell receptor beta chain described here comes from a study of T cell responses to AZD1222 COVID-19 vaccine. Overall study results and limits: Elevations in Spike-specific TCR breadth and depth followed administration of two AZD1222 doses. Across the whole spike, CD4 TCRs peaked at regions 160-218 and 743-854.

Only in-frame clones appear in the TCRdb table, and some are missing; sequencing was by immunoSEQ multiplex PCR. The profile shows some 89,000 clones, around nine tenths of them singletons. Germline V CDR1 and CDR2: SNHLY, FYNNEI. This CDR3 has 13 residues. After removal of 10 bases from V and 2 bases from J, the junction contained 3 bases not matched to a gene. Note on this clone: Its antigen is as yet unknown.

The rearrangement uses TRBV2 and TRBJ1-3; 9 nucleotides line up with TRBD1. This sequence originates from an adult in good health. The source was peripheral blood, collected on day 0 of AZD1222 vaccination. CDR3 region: CATGDRAGNTIYF. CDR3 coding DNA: TGTGCCACCGGGGACAGGGCTGGAAACACCATATATTTT.